A selection of T cell receptor beta chains follows, all from one sample in a study of response to subunit inactivated influenza vaccine. TCRdb analysed the RT-PCR reads with MiXCR anew, one entry per CDR3 protein. Here the sample spans over 750,000 distinct CDR3 sequences, around 20% being singletons. Sequenced material: PBMCs from blood, taken 5 days after vaccination. These receptors came from a man in his fifties who received an inactivated influenza vaccine. Each CDR3 is given with its conserved first and last residue.

CDR3 protein | J gene | V gene
CASSQVAGQPQHF | TRBJ1-5 | TRBV12-3/TRBV12-4
CASSQEVGGLTQTQYF | TRBJ2-3 | TRBV14
CSSSLAGNNEQFF | TRBJ2-1 | TRBV5-1
CAISESTHSYEQYF | TRBJ2-7 | TRBV10-3
CSARDPPAAITDTQYF | TRBJ2-3 | TRBV20-1
CSASRLGPLTDTQYF | TRBJ2-3 | TRBV20-1
CASSLVQGSGEQYF | TRBJ2-7 | TRBV12-3/TRBV12-4
CASNTGGNQPQHF | TRBJ1-5 | TRBV28
CATSDRTGYSEFF | TRBJ2-1 | TRBV15
CASSTMGNEQFF | TRBJ2-1 | TRBV2